This entry lists 12 T cell receptor beta chains sequenced from one sample in a study of beta chain features in type 1 diabetes. The study's findings and limits: A moderate, significant TCRB CDR3 shortening appeared in type 1 diabetes across four CD4+ subsets.

Their recognized antigens are unknown. As every portion of the isolated RNA was reverse transcribed, the sequencing read expressed TCRB transcripts. This table comes from immunoSEQ multiplex PCR, and its TCRdb copy is limited to in-frame clones, with some not included. In the table there are roughly 350,000 clones, roughly a tenth of which are singletons. Sequencing was done on a sample of central memory CD4+ T cells from blood. Receptor source: a young man with type 1 diabetes.

CDR3 sequence reads: CASSPHTQGGNLNTQYF. Written as DNA, the CDR3 is TGTGCCAGCAGCCCGCACACCCAGGGAGGGAATTTAAATACGCAGTATTTT. The rearrangement links TRBV9 to TRBJ2-3, with TRBD2 identical over 7 bases. The CDR3 runs 17 residues. Germline V CDR1 and CDR2: SGDLS, YYNGEE. V lost 4 bases and J lost 7; bases outside the gene matches: 18.

This clone was seen ten or more times. The CDR3: CASSSWADSYEQYF. The CDR3 DNA is TGCGCCAGCAGCTCGTGGGCAGACTCCTACGAGCAGTACTTC. This chain joins TRBV5-1 and TRBJ2-7; D gene uncertain. Trimming took off 3 bases at V and 0 bases at J, with 10 bases between the two ends. Looked up from germline, CDR1 is SGHRS and CDR2 is YFSETQ. The CDR3 is 14 residues long.

This rearrangement joins TRBV19 to TRBJ1-5; D unclear. The ends were cut back, 2 bases at V and 5 bases at J, with 10 bases in the middle. Germline values: CDR1 LNHDA, CDR2 SQIVND (reference sequence). The CDR3 runs 14 residues. This CDR3 is CASSISGSHQPQHF. CDR3 bases: TGTGCCAGTAGTATATCGGGGAGTCATCAGCCCCAGCATTTT.

The rearrangement joins TRBV11-2 to TRBJ2-6, with 7 bases matching TRBD1. Germline V gives CDR1 SGHAT, CDR2 FQNNGV. The junction had 3 bases not matched to a gene; V was cut back by 7 bases and J by 0 bases. The CDR3 covers 15 residues. This chain's CDR3 is CASTNRGSGANVLTF. CDR3 DNA sequence: TGTGCCAGCACTAACAGGGGCTCTGGGGCCAACGTCCTGACTTTC.

Points on this clone: The junction does not match germline at one end; this may be a read error. V is TRBV7-2 and J is TRBJ1-5; tentatively, D is TRBD1 (5 bases). CDR1 and CDR2 from the germline V gene are SGHTA and FQGNSA. The CDR3 has 15 amino acids. CDR3 region: CASSLDRWGNQPQQF. CDR3 DNA sequence: TGTGCCAGCAGCTTAGACAGGTGGGGGAATCAGCCCCAGCAGTTT.

In this sample, this clone turned up a few times. The rearrangement joins TRBV10-3 to TRBJ2-5, with D tentatively TRBD1 (5 bases). The J call is uncertain, as TRBJ2-7 better fits the DNA end. Germline-derived CDR1 and CDR2 are ENHRY and SYGVKD. This CDR3 has 13 amino acids. CDR3 nucleotides: TGTGCCATCAGTGAGGGCCAGGGATACGAGCAGTACTTC. Translated, it gives CAISEGQGYEQYF.

This sequence joins TRBV11-2 and TRBJ2-7, with D perhaps TRBD2 (5 bases). This CDR3 is built from 15 residues. Looked up from germline, CDR1 is SGHAT and CDR2 is FQNNGV. Trimming took 5 bases from V and 1 from J, leaving 15 bases between them. The CDR3 here is CASSPPWSGSYEQYF. In DNA, the CDR3 is TGTGCCAGCAGCCCGCCCTGGAGCGGATCCTACGAGCAGTACTTC.

In this sample, this clone turned up a few times. J is TRBJ2-1 and V is TRBV19; D call uncertain. CDR3 length: 14 amino acids. Per germline, CDR1 LNHDA and CDR2 SQIVND (reference sequence). V was trimmed by 3 bases and J by 6 bases, leaving 12 bases between them. CDR3 in amino acids: CASSMGVKGNEQFF. CDR3 in DNA: TGTGCCAGTAGTATGGGTGTTAAGGGCAATGAGCAGTTCTTC.

In this sample, this clone turned up many times. The V and J genes are TRBV7-2 and TRBJ2-3; D not resolved. V was cut by 7 bases and J by 11 bases, with 16 bases left in between. Germline lookup yields CDR1 SGHTA and CDR2 FQGNSA. The CDR3 extends over 12 amino acids. The CDR3 here is CASTLDGSGQYF. DNA for the CDR3: TGTGCCAGCACCCTGGACGGTTCTGGGCAGTATTTT.

This clone appeared a few times. V gene TRBV5-4 combines with J gene TRBJ2-7; 12 bases agree with TRBD2. V shed 5 bases and J 2 bases; nucleotides not matched to a gene: 8. Germline-derived CDR1 and CDR2 are SGHNT and YYREEE (reference sequence). The CDR3 has 16 residues. Here the CDR3 reads CASSSPLAGGTYEQYF. In DNA form, the CDR3 reads TGTGCCAGCAGTTCGCCCCTAGCGGGAGGGACCTACGAGCAGTACTTC.

In this sample, this clone turned up a few times. V is TRBV7-8 and J is TRBJ2-1; D uncertain. This CDR3 comprises 12 residues. From germline, CDR1 is SGHVS and CDR2 FQNEAQ. Between the trimmed V and J ends, which lost 5 bases and 10 bases, there was a span of 12 bases. CDR3 sequence: CASSPTTEEQFF. The CDR3 DNA follows: TGTGCCAGCAGCCCAACAACGGAGGAGCAGTTCTTC.

This clone was seen repeatedly, ten times or more. The chain employs TRBV29-1 and TRBJ2-4; 10 nucleotides match TRBD1. CDR3 length: 12 amino acids. CDR1 and CDR2 (germline): SQVTM, ANQGSEA. Germline trimming cut 7 bases from V and 9 bases from J; bases unmatched to any gene: 6. CDR3 in DNA: TGCAGCGCCGGGACAGGGGCGGCCATTCAGTACTTC. It yields the protein CSAGTGAAIQYF.